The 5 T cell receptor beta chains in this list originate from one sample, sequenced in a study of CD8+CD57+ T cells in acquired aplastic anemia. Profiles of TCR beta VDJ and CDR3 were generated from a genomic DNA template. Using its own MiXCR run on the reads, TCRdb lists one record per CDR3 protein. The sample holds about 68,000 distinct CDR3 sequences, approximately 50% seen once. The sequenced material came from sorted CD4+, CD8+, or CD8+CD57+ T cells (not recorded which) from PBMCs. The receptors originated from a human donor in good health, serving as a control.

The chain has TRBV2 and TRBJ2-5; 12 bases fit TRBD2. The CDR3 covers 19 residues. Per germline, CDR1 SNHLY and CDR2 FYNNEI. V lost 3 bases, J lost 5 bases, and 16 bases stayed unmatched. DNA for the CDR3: TGTGCCAGCAGTGACGGCCCATACACGACTAGCGGGGGAAGGGAGACCCAGTACTTC. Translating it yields CASSDGPYTTSGGRETQYF.

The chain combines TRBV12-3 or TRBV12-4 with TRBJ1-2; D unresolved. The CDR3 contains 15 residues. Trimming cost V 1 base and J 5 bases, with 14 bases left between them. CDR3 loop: CASSLERPVSYGYTF. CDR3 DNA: TGTGCCAGCAGTTTAGAGCGTCCAGTGTCGTATGGCTACACCTTC.

The CDR3 sequence: CSAGEETQYF. CDR3 bases: TGCAGTGCTGGGGAGGAGACCCAGTACTTC. V and J are TRBV20-1 and TRBJ2-5, with a weak D call TRBD2 (5 bases). Germline assignment: CDR1 DFQATT and CDR2 SNEGSKA (reference sequence). The germline V and J ends were trimmed by 5 bases and 5 bases, with 6 bases remaining between them. The CDR3 sequence is 10 residues long.

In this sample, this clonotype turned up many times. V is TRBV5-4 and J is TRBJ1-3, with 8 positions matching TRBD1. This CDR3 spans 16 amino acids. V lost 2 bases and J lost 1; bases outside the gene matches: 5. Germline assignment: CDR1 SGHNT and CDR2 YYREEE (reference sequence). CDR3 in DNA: TGTGCCAGCAGCTTCCATCAGGGGGCGTCTGGAAACACCATATATTTT. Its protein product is CASSFHQGASGNTIYF.

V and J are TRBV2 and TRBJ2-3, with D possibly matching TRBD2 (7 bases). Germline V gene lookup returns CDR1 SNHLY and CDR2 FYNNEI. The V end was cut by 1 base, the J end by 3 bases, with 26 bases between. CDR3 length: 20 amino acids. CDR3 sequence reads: CASSEGGLKGWGGATDTQYF. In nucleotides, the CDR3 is TGTGCCAGCAGTGAAGGGGGGTTAAAAGGGTGGGGGGGGGCAACAGATACGCAGTATTTT.